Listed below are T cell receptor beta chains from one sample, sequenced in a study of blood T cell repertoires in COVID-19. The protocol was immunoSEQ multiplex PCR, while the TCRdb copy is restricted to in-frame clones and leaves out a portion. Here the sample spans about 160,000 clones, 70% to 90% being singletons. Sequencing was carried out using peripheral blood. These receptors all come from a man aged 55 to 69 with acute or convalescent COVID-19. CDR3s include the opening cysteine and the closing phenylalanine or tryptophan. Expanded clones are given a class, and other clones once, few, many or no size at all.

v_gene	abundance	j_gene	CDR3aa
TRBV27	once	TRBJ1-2	CASSTGISGYTF
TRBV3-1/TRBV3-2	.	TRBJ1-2	CASSPRGAGLRGYTF
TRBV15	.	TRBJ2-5	CATSRGVQETQYF
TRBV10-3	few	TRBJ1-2	CAISESGSNYGYTF
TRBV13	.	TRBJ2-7	CASSLGGQGAIYEQYF
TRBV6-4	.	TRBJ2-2	CASSEGTGATGELFF
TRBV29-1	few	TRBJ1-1	CSVVQGGRGTEAFF
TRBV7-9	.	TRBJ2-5	CASSWGHQETQYF
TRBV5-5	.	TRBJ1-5	CASSFIPGQKNQPQHF
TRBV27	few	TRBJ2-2	CASRGDRANTGELFF
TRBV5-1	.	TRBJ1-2	CASSSFGGFTF